These 5 T cell receptor beta chains were all obtained from the same sample, sequenced in a study of blood T cell repertoires in COVID-19. Sequencing used immunoSEQ multiplex PCR; TCRdb keeps in-frame clones, though not all of them. The sample shows 95,000 to 130,000 clones, less than 95% of them seen only once. Sequences were obtained from peripheral blood. The receptor source for this set is a human donor with active COVID-19. The donor label of this sample is uncertain.

V usage is TRBV6-2 or TRBV6-3 and J usage is TRBJ1-2; a possible D gene is TRBD1 (5 bases). From germline, CDR1 is MNHEY and CDR2 SVGEGT. The CDR3 runs 16 residues. Trimming cost V 6 bases and J 0 bases, with 17 bases left between them. CDR3 bases: TGTGCCAGCAGCTCCGGTCGGACAAACGCTAACTATGGCTACACCTTC. Translated: CASSSGRTNANYGYTF.

This clone has just a few counts. This chain uses TRBV7-2 with TRBJ2-5, with D possibly matching TRBD2 (5 bases). The germline V and J ends were trimmed by 5 bases and 4 bases, with 17 bases remaining between them. Germline V gene data show CDR1 as SGHTA and CDR2 as FQGNSA. The CDR3 totals 15 residues. The CDR3 DNA sequence: TGTGCCAGCAGCAGCGGTCGGGGAACCCGAGAGACCCAGTACTTC. Encoded protein: CASSSGRGTRETQYF.

This chain connects TRBV24-1 to TRBJ2-1, with TRBD2 identical over 10 bases. V shed 7 bases, J shed 7 bases, and the junction held 9 bases outside the gene matches. Germline V lookup: CDR1 KGHDR, CDR2 SFDVKD. This CDR3 has 15 amino acids. The CDR3 DNA follows: TGTGCCACCAGCCTAGCGGGGGTGGGGGGGAATGAGCAGTTCTTC. Its translation: CATSLAGVGGNEQFF.

This chain joins TRBV3-1 (or the pseudogene TRBV3-2) and TRBJ2-1; 12 bases map to TRBD2. This CDR3 is 18 amino acids long. The trim removed 2 bases at V and 4 bases at J, leaving 9 bases unmatched. Germline V lookup: CDR1 LGHDT, CDR2 YNNKEL (reference sequence). This CDR3 is CASSQPRLAGDLYNEQFF. CDR3 nucleotide sequence: TGTGCCAGCAGCCAACCGAGACTAGCGGGAGACCTTTACAATGAGCAGTTCTTC.

J is TRBJ1-6 and V is TRBV3-1 (or the pseudogene TRBV3-2); D is perhaps TRBD1 (6 bases). Germline assignment: CDR1 LGHDT and CDR2 YNNKEL (reference sequence). The CDR3 is made up of 17 amino acids. V was cut by 2 bases and J by 5 bases, with 16 bases left in between. CDR3 sequence: CASSQIKGTRHNSPLHF. CDR3 coding DNA: TGTGCCAGCAGCCAAATTAAAGGGACACGACATAATTCACCCCTCCACTTT.